What follows describes a single T cell receptor (beta chain). Antigen unknown. Investigators divided CD4+ cells into CD45RA+ naive and CD45RA-negative memory subsets. These data belong to a study of shared clonotypes between healthy human individuals. Overall study: The donor pool was made up of a couple of women and three men aged 18 to 49.

CDR1 LNHNV and CDR2 YYDKDF come from the germline V gene (reference sequence). CDR3 size: 17 residues. Trimming cost V 2 bases and J 1 base; bases outside gene matches: 9. The test was conducted at deep level. Sequenced by immunoSEQ multiplex PCR; TCRdb stores in-frame clones only, minus some. The data show over a million clones, roughly 96% seen once. Study results and limitations: Sequencing of the sorted subsets was shown by rarefaction to be incomplete despite large depth.

This clonotype was obtained from a man younger than 45 in good health. What was sequenced was naive CD4+ T cells sorted from blood. Subset in this sample: CD45RA+ positively selected. This sequence joins TRBV15 and TRBJ1-1, with TRBD1 matching 8 bases. CDR3 region: CATSRFSFGQGNTEAFF. CDR3 DNA: TGTGCCACCAGCAGATTCTCATTCGGACAGGGGAACACTGAAGCTTTCTTT. Full variable domain (remainder filled in from reference TRBV15 and TRBJ1-1): DAMVIQNPRYQVTQFGKPVTLSCSQTLNHNVMYWYQQKSSQAPKLLFHYYDKDFNNEADTPDNFQSRRPNTSFCFLDIRSPGLGDTAMYLCATSRFSFGQGNTEAFFGQGTRLTVV.